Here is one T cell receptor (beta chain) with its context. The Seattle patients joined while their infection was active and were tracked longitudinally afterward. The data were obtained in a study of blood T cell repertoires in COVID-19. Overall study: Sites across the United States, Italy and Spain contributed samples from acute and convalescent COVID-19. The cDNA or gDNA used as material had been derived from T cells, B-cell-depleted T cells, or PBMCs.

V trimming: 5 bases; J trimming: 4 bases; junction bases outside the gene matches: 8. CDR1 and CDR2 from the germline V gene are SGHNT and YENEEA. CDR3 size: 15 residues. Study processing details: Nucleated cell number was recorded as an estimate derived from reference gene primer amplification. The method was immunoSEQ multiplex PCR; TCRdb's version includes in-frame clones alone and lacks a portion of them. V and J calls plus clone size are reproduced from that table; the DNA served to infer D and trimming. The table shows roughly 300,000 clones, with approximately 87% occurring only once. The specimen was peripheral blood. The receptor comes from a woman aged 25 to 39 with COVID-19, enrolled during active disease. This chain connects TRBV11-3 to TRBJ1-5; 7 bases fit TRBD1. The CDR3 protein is CASSLRTGRNQPQHF. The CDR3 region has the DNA TGTGCCAGCAGCCTTAGGACAGGTAGAAATCAGCCCCAGCATTTT.